The rows below give T cell receptor beta chains drawn from one sample of a study of response to subunit inactivated influenza vaccine. TCRdb ran MiXCR on the RT-PCR reads and lists one entry per CDR3 protein. The sample has 400,000 to 550,000 distinct CDR3 sequences; roughly 25% are singletons. This material consisted of CD4+ T cells sorted from PBMCs, taken 5 to 6 days after vaccination. Every receptor here comes from a man aged 50 or older who received an inactivated influenza vaccine. CDR3s include the opening cysteine and the closing phenylalanine or tryptophan. The D gene is left open where the match is weak. Clone size is not always given. Where it is, it says once, few, many or a class for expanded clones.

>TRBV18|TRBJ2-3|few|-
TGTGCCAGCTCACCCCAGGGGCGAACTAGCACAGATACGCAGTATTTT
CASSPQGRTSTDTQYF
>TRBV14|TRBJ1-6|few|-
TGTGCCAGCAGCCAACCCCTCAGGGATTCACCCCTCCACTTT
CASSQPLRDSPLHF
>TRBV12-3/TRBV12-4|TRBJ2-7|-|-
TGTGCCAGCAGCCGGCCCGCCATTGAGCAGTACTTC
CASSRPAIEQYF
>TRBV4-2|TRBJ2-7|many|-
TGTGCCAGCAGCCCATTAGAAACCTACGAGCAGTACTTC
CASSPLETYEQYF
>TRBV29-1|TRBJ2-7|few|TRBD2
TGCAGCGTAGAACTAGCGGGGGGCTCCTACGAGCAGTACTTC
CSVELAGGSYEQYF
>TRBV5-1|TRBJ1-3|few|-
TGCGCCAGCAGCTTGCCAGCTACCGGAAACACCATATATTTT
CASSLPATGNTIYF
>TRBV6-1|TRBJ2-1|-|-
TGTGCCAGCAGCAGTATGTCCTACAATGAGCAGTTCTTC
CASSSMSYNEQFF
>TRBV28|TRBJ2-7|-|-
TGTGCCAGCAGTCTACCCGAGGCCTACGAGCAGTACTTC
CASSLPEAYEQYF
>TRBV12-3/TRBV12-4|TRBJ2-7|few|TRBD2
TGTGCCAGCAGCCGAACTAGCGGGGGAGCCTTCGAGCAGTACTTC
CASSRTSGGAFEQYF
>TRBV6-1|TRBJ2-7|-|TRBD1
TGTGCCAGCAGGCCACGCGGACAGGGTGACCACTACGAGCAGTACTTC
CASRPRGQGDHYEQYF
>TRBV20-1|TRBJ2-2|-|-
TGCAGTGTTAGAGAGGCAGGGAAGAGGACCGGGGAGCTGTTTTTT
CSVREAGKRTGELFF
>TRBV6-5|TRBJ2-7|-|TRBD1
TGTGCCAGCAGTTCGACAGGGGGGACCTACGAGCAGTACTTC
CASSSTGGTYEQYF
>TRBV20-1|TRBJ2-3|-|TRBD1
TGCAGTGCTAGGGCCCCCGGACAGGGGGCAACAGATACGCAGTATTTT
CSARAPGQGATDTQYF
>TRBV20-1|TRBJ2-7|-|TRBD2
TGCAGTGCCTTGACTAGCGGGACGGTCGAGCAGTACTTC
CSALTSGTVEQYF